Described below is a single T cell receptor beta chain sequence and its context. With a much larger clone just one base away, this may be a read error. The germline V gene encodes CDR1 SGHDN and CDR2 FVKESK. V lost 4 bases to trimming and J lost 2 bases, with 11 bases between them. The CDR3 sequence is 15 residues long. These data belong to a study of kidney transplant recipient with SARS-CoV-2 infection. MiXCR, applied by TCRdb to the reads, yields one record per CDR3 protein. The data contain roughly 230,000 distinct CDR3 sequences, around 26% of them singletons. The sequence came from a young adult male patient who had COVID-19 and was a kidney transplant recipient. Some T cells may have come from the graft donor. This material consisted of a blood sample, taken at baseline and between days 110 and 120 from a kidney transplant recipient. The rearrangement joins TRBV14 to TRBJ2-2; the D call may be TRBD1 or TRBD2 (5 bases each). The CDR3 loop reads CASSRTGRNTGELFF. In nucleotides, the CDR3 is TGTGCCAGCAGCCGAACGGGACGCAACACCGGGGAGCTGTTTTTT.